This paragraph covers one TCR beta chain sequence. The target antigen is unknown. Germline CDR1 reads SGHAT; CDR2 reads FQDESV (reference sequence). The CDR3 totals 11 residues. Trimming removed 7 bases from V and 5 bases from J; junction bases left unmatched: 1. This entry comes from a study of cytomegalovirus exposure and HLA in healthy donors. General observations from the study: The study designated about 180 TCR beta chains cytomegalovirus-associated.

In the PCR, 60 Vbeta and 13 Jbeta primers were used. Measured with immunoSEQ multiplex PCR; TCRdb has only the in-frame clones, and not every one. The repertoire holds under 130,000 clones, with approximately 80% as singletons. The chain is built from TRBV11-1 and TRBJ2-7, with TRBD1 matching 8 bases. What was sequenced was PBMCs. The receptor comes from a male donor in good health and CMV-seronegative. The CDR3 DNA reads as TGTGCCAGCACAGGGGGCCACGAGCAGTACTTC. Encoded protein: CASTGGHEQYF.